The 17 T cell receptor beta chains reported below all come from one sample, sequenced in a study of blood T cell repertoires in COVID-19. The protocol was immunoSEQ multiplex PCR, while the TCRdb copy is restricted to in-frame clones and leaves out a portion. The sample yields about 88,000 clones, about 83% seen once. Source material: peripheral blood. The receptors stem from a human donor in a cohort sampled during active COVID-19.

The CDR3 DNA reads TGTGCCAGCACCTCGTCGGGAGGGGGATACAATGAGCAGTTCTTC. This encodes CASTSSGGGYNEQFF. J is TRBJ2-1 and V is TRBV9, with 8 bases fitting TRBD2. CDR1 SGDLS and CDR2 YYNGEE come from the germline V gene. This CDR3 spans 15 amino acids. V shed 6 bases, J shed 4 bases, and the junction held 9 bases outside the gene matches. Based on the CDR3 plus reference TRBV9 and TRBJ2-1, the full variable domain is DSGVTQTPKHLITATGQRVTLRCSPRSGDLSVYWYQQSLDQGLQFLIQYYNGEERAKGNILERFSAQQFPDLHSELNLSSLELGDSALYFCASTSSGGGYNEQFFGPGTRLTVL.

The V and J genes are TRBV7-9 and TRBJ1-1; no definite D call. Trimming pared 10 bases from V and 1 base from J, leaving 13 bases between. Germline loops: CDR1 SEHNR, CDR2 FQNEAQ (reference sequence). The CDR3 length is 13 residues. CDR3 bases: TGTGCCACCACACCGGCGGAGAACACTGAAGCTTTCTTT. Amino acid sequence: CATTPAENTEAFF.

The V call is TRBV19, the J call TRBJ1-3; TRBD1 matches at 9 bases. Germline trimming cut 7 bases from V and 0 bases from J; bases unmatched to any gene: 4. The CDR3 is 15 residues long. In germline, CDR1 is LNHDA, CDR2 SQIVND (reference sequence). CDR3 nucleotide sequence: TGTGCCAGTACCCGGGACAGGGACTCTGGAAACACCATATATTTT. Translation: CASTRDRDSGNTIYF.

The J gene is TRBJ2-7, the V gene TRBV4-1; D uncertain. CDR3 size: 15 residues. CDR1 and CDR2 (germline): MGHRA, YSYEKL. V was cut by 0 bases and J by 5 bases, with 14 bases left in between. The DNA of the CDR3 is TGCGCCAGCAGCCAAGATGGCACAGTCTGGGACGAGCAGTACTTC. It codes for CASSQDGTVWDEQYF.

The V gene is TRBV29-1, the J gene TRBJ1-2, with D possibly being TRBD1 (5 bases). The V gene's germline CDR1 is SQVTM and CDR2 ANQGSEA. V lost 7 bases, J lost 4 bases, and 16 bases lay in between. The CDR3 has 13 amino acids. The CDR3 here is CSDLTESGYGYTF. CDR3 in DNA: TGCAGCGACCTGACAGAATCGGGCTATGGCTACACCTTC.

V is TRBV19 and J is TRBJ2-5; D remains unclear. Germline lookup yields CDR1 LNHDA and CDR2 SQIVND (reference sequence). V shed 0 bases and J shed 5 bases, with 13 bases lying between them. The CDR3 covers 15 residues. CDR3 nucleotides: TGTGCCAGTAGTATAGACCCCGCCCCGCGCGAGACCCAGTACTTC. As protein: CASSIDPAPRETQYF. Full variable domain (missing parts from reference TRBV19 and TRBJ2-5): DGGITQSPKYLFRKEGQNVTLSCEQNLNHDAMYWYRQDPGQGLRLIYYSQIVNDFQKGDIAEGYSVSREKKESFPLTVTSAQKNPTAFYLCASSIDPAPRETQYFGPGTRLLVL.

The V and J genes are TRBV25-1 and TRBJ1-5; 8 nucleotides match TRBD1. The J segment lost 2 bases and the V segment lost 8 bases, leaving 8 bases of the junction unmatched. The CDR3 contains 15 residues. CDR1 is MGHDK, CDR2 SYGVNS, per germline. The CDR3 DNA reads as TGTGCCAGCGGAATGACAGGGGAGGGCAATCAGCCCCAGCATTTT. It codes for CASGMTGEGNQPQHF.

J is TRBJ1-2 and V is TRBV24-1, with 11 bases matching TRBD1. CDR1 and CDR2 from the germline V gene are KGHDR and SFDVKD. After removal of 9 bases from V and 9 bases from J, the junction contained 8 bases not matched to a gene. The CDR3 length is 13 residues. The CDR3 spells CATARGQGGSYTF. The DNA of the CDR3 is TGTGCCACCGCTCGGGGACAGGGGGGGAGCTACACCTTC.

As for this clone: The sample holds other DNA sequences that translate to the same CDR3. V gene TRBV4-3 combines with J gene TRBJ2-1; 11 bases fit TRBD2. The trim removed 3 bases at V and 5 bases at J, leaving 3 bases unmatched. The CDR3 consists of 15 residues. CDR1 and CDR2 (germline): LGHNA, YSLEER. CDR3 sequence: CASSQLAGGNNEQFF. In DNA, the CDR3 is TGCGCCAGCAGCCAGCTAGCGGGGGGAAACAATGAGCAGTTCTTC.

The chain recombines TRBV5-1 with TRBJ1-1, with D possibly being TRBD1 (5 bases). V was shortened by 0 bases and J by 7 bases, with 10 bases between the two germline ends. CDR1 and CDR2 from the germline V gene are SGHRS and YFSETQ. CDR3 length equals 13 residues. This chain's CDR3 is CASSLGQQREAFF. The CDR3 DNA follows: TGCGCCAGCAGCTTGGGACAGCAACGTGAAGCTTTCTTT.

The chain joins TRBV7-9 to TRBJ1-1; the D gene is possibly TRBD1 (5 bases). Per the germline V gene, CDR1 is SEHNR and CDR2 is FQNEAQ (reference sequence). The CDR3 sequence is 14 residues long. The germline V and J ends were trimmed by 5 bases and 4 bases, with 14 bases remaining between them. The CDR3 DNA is TGTGCCAGCAGCGATCCCAGGGAAGGCACTGAAGCTTTCTTT. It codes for CASSDPREGTEAFF.

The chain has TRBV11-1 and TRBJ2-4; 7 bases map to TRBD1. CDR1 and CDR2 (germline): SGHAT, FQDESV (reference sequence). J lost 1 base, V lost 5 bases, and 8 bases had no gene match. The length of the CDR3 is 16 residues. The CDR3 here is CASSPRQGRAKNIQYF. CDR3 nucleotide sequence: TGTGCCAGCAGCCCACGACAGGGACGCGCCAAAAACATTCAGTACTTC.

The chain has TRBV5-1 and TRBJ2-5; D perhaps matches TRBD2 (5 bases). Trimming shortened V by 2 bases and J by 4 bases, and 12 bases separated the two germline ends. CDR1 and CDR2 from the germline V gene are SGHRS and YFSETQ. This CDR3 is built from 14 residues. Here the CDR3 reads CASSFLQLGETQYF. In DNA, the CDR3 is TGCGCCAGCAGCTTCCTTCAACTAGGAGAGACCCAGTACTTC.

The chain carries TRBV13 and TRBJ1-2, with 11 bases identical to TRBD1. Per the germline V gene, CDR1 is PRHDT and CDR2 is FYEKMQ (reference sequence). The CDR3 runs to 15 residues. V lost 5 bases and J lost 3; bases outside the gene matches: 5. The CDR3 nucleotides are TGTGCCAGCAGCCCCAGGGACAGGGGGGACTATGGCTACACCTTC. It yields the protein CASSPRDRGDYGYTF.

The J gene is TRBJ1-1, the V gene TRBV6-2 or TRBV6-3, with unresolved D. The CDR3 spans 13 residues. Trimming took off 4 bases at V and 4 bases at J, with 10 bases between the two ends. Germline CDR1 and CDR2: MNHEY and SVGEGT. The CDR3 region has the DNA TGTGCCAGCAGTTCCCAGCGCGTCACTGAAGCTTTCTTT. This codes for CASSSQRVTEAFF.

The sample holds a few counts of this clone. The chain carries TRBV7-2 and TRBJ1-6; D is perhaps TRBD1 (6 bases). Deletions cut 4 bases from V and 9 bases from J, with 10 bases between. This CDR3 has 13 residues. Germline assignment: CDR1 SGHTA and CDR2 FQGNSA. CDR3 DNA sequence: TGTGCCAGCAGCTCACAGGGTAGTTCACCCCTCCACTTT. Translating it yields CASSSQGSSPLHF.

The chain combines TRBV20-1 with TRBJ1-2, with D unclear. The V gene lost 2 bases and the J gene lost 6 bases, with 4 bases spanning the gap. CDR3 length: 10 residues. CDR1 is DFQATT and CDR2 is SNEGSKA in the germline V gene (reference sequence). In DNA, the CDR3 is TGCAGTGCTAGAACAGATGGCTACACCTTC. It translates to CSARTDGYTF.